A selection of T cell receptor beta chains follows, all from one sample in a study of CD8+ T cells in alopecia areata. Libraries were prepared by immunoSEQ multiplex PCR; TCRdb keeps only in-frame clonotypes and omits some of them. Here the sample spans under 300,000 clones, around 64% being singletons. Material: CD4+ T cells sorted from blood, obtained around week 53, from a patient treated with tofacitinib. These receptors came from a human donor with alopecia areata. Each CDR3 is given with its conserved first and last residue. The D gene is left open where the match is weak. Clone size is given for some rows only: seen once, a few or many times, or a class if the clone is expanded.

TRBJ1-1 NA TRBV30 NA CAWRKISLNTEAFF TGTGCCTGGAGGAAAATCAGCCTGAACACTGAAGCTTTCTTT
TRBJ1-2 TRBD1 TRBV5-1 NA CASSFTGGDYGYTF TGCGCCAGCAGTTTCACAGGGGGCGACTATGGCTACACCTTC
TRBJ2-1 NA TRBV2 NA CASSRRFEEQFF TGTGCCAGCAGCAGACGCTTCGAGGAGCAGTTCTTC
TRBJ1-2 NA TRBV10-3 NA CAIRRATSMGDTF TGTGCCATCAGGAGGGCTACCTCTATGGGGGACACCTTC
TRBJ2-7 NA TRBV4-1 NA CASSQVTAYEQYF TGCGCCAGCAGCCAAGTTACAGCCTACGAGCAGTACTTC
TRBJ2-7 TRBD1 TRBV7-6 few CASSLAGQGAHSVHEQYF TGTGCCAGCAGCCTAGCCGGGCAGGGGGCGCATTCTGTCCACGAGCAGTACTTC
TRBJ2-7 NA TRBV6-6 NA CASSKQGYEQYF TGTGCCAGCAGCAAACAGGGCTACGAGCAGTACTTC
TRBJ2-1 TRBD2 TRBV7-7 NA CASSPLMASGYNEQFF TGTGCTAGCAGCCCCCTGATGGCTAGCGGATACAATGAGCAGTTCTTC
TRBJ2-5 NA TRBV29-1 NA CSVDWAPQYF TGCAGCGTTGATTGGGCCCCTCAGTACTTC
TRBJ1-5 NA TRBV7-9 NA CASSLVGGGGSNQPQHF TGTGCCAGCAGCTTAGTCGGGGGAGGTGGGAGCAATCAGCCCCAGCATTTT
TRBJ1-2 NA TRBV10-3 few CAISGFNYGYTF TGTGCCATCAGTGGGTTTAACTATGGCTACACCTTC
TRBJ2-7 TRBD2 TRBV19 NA CASRLAGNSYEQYF TGTGCCAGTAGGTTAGCGGGGAACTCCTACGAGCAGTACTTC
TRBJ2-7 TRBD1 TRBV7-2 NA CASSQDRGREQYF TGTGCCAGCAGCCAAGACAGGGGGCGAGAGCAGTACTTC
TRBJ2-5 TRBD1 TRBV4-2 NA CASSQVDREETQYF TGTGCCAGCAGCCAAGTGGACAGGGAGGAGACCCAGTACTTC
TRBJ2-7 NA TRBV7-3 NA CASSLSGTGYYEQYF TGTGCCAGCAGCTTATCGGGGACGGGATACTACGAGCAGTACTTC
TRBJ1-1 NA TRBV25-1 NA CASSEGLTYTEAFF TGTGCCAGCAGTGAGGGGTTAACGTACACTGAAGCTTTCTTT
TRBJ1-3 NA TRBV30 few CAWSTSGNTIYF TGTGCCTGGAGTACCTCTGGAAACACCATATATTTT
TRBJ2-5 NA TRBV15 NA CATSREQGRETQYF TGTGCCACCAGCAGAGAACAGGGGAGGGAGACCCAGTACTTC
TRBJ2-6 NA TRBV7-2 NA CASSLATGVLTF TGTGCCAGCAGCTTAGCGACGGGTGTCCTGACTTTC
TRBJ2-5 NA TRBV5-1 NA CASSFRGRETQYF TGCGCCAGCAGCTTTCGAGGACGGGAGACCCAGTACTTC
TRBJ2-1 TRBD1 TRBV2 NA CASRRQGENEQFF TGTGCCAGCAGGAGACAGGGGGAAAATGAGCAGTTCTTC
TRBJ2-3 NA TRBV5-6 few CASSLYLQGNSDTQYF TGTGCCAGCAGCTTGTACCTTCAGGGGAATTCGGATACGCAGTATTTT
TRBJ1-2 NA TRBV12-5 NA CASGPNNYGYTF TGTGCTAGTGGTCCAAATAACTATGGCTACACCTTC
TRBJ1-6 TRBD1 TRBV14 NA CASSTGQGGNSPLHF TGTGCCAGCAGCACGGGACAGGGAGGAAATTCACCCCTCCACTTT
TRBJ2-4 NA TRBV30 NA CAWSVLPSAAKNIQYF TGTGCCTGGAGTGTATTGCCTTCCGCTGCCAAAAACATTCAGTACTTC
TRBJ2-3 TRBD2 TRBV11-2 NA CASSFGLVPDTQYF TGTGCCAGCAGCTTCGGACTAGTTCCAGATACGCAGTATTTT
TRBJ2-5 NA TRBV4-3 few CASSHATDFQETQYF TGCGCCAGCAGCCACGCAACGGACTTCCAAGAGACCCAGTACTTC
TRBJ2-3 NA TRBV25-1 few CASNRGTDTQYF TGTGCCAGCAATAGGGGCACAGATACGCAGTATTTT
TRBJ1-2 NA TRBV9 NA CASSAPDGLNYGYTF TGTGCCAGCAGCGCACCGGACGGGCTTAACTATGGCTACACCTTC
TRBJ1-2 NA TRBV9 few CASSVDPNYGYTF TGTGCCAGCAGCGTAGATCCTAACTATGGCTACACCTTC
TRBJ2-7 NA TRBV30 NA CAWKHRGGEPYEQYF TGTGCCTGGAAGCACCGAGGCGGGGAGCCCTACGAGCAGTACTTC
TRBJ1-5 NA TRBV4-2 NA CASSQDQGRENQPQHF TGTGCCAGCAGCCAAGACCAGGGGCGGGAAAATCAGCCCCAGCATTTT
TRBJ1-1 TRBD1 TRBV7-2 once CASSVDRDTEAFF TGTGCCAGCAGCGTAGACAGGGACACTGAAGCTTTCTTT
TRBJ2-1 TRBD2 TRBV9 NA CASSVVVRASGANEQFF TGTGCCAGCAGCGTAGTCGTCCGGGCTAGCGGGGCGAATGAGCAGTTCTTC
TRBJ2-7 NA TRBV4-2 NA CASSQDLEREQYF TGTGCCAGCAGCCAAGATTTGGAGAGAGAGCAGTACTTC
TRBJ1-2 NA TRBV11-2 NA CASSLDLGWSYGYTF TGTGCCAGCAGCTTGGACTTGGGGTGGAGCTATGGCTACACCTTC
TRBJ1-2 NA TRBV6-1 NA CASKGTKYGYTF TGTGCCAGCAAGGGGACAAAATATGGCTACACCTTC
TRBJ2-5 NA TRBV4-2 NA CASSQEPQAGPEETQYF TGTGCCAGCAGCCAAGAACCCCAGGCGGGCCCCGAAGAGACCCAGTACTTC
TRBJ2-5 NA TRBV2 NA CASIPRGETQYF TGTGCCAGCATCCCACGGGGGGAGACCCAGTACTTC
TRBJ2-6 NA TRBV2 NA CASSQSGLPSGANVLTF TGTGCCAGCAGTCAATCGGGTCTCCCCTCTGGGGCCAACGTCCTGACTTTC
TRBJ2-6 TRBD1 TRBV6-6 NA CASSKTGAGANVLTF TGTGCCAGCAGTAAAACAGGGGCTGGGGCCAACGTCCTGACTTTC
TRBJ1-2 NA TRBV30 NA CAWSLGTTGGPYGYTF TGTGCCTGGAGCCTAGGGACGACTGGGGGGCCCTATGGCTACACCTTC
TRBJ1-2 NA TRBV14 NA CASSVRSANYGYTF TGTGCCAGCAGCGTACGCTCGGCCAACTATGGCTACACCTTC
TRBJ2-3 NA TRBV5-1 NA CASTPWRGTDTQYF TGCGCCAGCACCCCATGGCGGGGCACAGATACGCAGTATTTT
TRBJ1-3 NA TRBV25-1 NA CASSPGDRGTIYF TGTGCCAGCAGTCCCGGAGATCGCGGCACCATATATTTT